This TCR beta chain stems from a study of blood T cell repertoires in COVID-19. Study context: PBMCs, B-cell-depleted T cells, or T cells provided the cDNA or gDNA that made up the material.

From germline, CDR1 is SEHNR and CDR2 FQNEAQ (reference sequence). The V gene lost 4 bases and the J gene lost 3 bases, with 12 bases spanning the gap. The CDR3 sequence is 14 residues long. In the original analysis: It was from reference gene primer amplification that nucleated cell counts were estimated. Clones were sequenced by immunoSEQ multiplex PCR, and TCRdb holds only the in-frame ones, with some missing. V and J calls and clone size come straight from that table; D and trimming were deduced from the DNA. The sample records roughly 26,000 clones, 85% to 95% being singletons. The source is a human donor in a cohort sampled during active COVID-19. This chain uses TRBV7-9 with TRBJ1-1; tentatively, D is TRBD1 (6 bases). The sample consisted of peripheral blood. CDR3 in amino acids: CASSSLQGDTEAFF. The DNA of the CDR3 is TGTGCCAGCAGCTCACTACAGGGTGACACTGAAGCTTTCTTT.